Each of the 24 T cell receptor beta chains below was sequenced from the same sample in a study of T cell responses to AZD1222 COVID-19 vaccine. Some clones are missing from TCRdb's copy, which holds only in-frame ones; the method was immunoSEQ multiplex PCR. The sample yields 110,000 to 150,000 clones, about 93% seen once. The input for sequencing was peripheral blood, taken on day 0 of AZD1222 vaccination. These receptors originate from an adult in good health.

CDR3: CASSLIKGGLFF. CDR3 in DNA: TGTGCCAGCAGTTTAATTAAGGGAGGGCTGTTTTTT. This sequence joins TRBV12-3 or TRBV12-4 and TRBJ2-2, with D perhaps TRBD2 (6 bases). CDR3 length equals 12 residues. Trimming stripped 2 bases from V and 13 bases from J, with 11 bases between.

The chain links TRBV28 to TRBJ1-2, with a tentative D call TRBD1 (6 bases). Trimming left V 6 bases short and J 6 bases short, with 11 bases between. Germline-derived CDR1 and CDR2 are MDHEN and SYDVKM. CDR3 size: 12 residues. CDR3 amino acids: CASRPQGHGYTF. For the CDR3, the DNA is TGTGCCAGCAGGCCTCAGGGGCATGGCTACACCTTC.

The chain employs TRBV6-9 and TRBJ1-1, with D possibly TRBD1 on 5 matching bases. Trimming stripped 8 bases from V and 5 bases from J, with 18 bases between. Germline loops: CDR1 MNHGY, CDR2 SVAAGI. The CDR3 length is 14 residues. CDR3 in DNA: TGTGCCAGCCCGACCGGGACTTTATTAACTGAAGCTTTCTTT. It specifies CASPTGTLLTEAFF.

The V call is TRBV5-4, the J call TRBJ2-7; the match to TRBD1 covers 10 bases. The CDR3 runs 14 residues. Germline assignment: CDR1 SGHNT and CDR2 YYREEE (reference sequence). The V and J ends lost 0 bases and 6 bases, in that order; junction bases with no gene match: 3. The CDR3: CASSLEGTGAEQYF. In DNA form, the CDR3 reads TGTGCCAGCAGCTTGGAAGGGACAGGGGCCGAGCAGTACTTC.

The rearrangement uses TRBV6-5 and TRBJ1-1; D is uncertain. V dropped 10 bases and J dropped 1 base, with 13 bases sitting between them. CDR1 and CDR2 from the germline V gene are MNHEY and SVGAGI. This CDR3 comprises 13 residues. The CDR3 is CATSLWENTEAFF. CDR3 nucleotide sequence: TGTGCCACATCGCTGTGGGAGAACACTGAAGCTTTCTTT.

This clone was found once. This chain links TRBV15 with TRBJ2-7, with a tentative D call TRBD1 (5 bases). Trimming pared 3 bases from V and 0 bases from J, leaving 18 bases between. The CDR3 spans 17 residues. CDR1 and CDR2 (germline): LNHNV, YYDKDF (reference sequence). This CDR3 is CATSSDRWGSSSYEQYF. In nucleotides, the CDR3 is TGTGCCACCAGCAGCGACCGGTGGGGCTCCAGCTCCTACGAGCAGTACTTC.

The gene calls are TRBV4-3 and TRBJ2-6; D is perhaps TRBD2 (5 bases). Trimming removed 1 base at V and 0 bases at J, with 16 bases between. The CDR3 length is 19 residues. Germline V gene data show CDR1 as LGHNA and CDR2 as YSLEER. CDR3 loop: CASSQADWGGGSGANVLTF. The CDR3 DNA sequence: TGCGCCAGCAGCCAAGCCGATTGGGGTGGAGGCTCTGGGGCCAACGTCCTGACTTTC.

CDR3 region: CASSQQWAGNTIYF. CDR3 in DNA: TGTGCCAGCAGCCAACAATGGGCTGGAAACACCATATATTTT. The gene calls are TRBV14 and TRBJ1-3, with no clear D. CDR1 is SGHDN, CDR2 FVKESK, per germline. Deletions cut 2 bases from V and 2 bases from J, with 7 bases between. This CDR3 comprises 14 residues.

The chain recombines TRBV5-4 with TRBJ2-2, with a weak D call TRBD1 (6 bases). V was shortened by 0 bases and J by 1 base, with 10 bases between the two germline ends. Germline values: CDR1 SGHNT, CDR2 YYREEE (reference sequence). The CDR3 is 16 residues long. The CDR3 loop reads CASSLDRGQNTGELFF. CDR3 DNA: TGTGCCAGCAGCTTGGATAGGGGACAGAACACCGGGGAGCTGTTTTTT.

This chain uses TRBV18 with TRBJ2-1; D not resolved. Germline V gene sequence: CDR1 KGHSH, CDR2 LQKENI. This CDR3 spans 16 amino acids. Trimming pared 3 bases from V and 6 bases from J, leaving 18 bases between. The CDR3 DNA follows: TGTGCCAGCTCACCCACTCAAGGTGGCACCTTCAATGAGCAGTTCTTC. It is translated as CASSPTQGGTFNEQFF.

The chain employs TRBV18 and TRBJ2-7; D not resolved. With 1 base removed from V and 2 bases from J, the gap between germline ends came to 9 bases. This CDR3 comprises 14 residues. Germline CDR1 reads KGHSH; CDR2 reads LQKENI. CDR3 in DNA: TGTGCCAGCTCACCACGGCCGAATCCCTACGAGCAGTACTTC. This codes for CASSPRPNPYEQYF.

The chain joins TRBV18 to TRBJ2-5, with D perhaps TRBD1 or TRBD2 (6 bases each). V was cut by 6 bases and J by 5 bases, with 19 bases left in between. This CDR3 is built from 15 residues. Per the germline V gene, CDR1 is KGHSH and CDR2 is LQKENI. CDR3 DNA: TGTGCCAGCTCCTACTCGACAGGTCGGGGGGAGACCCAGTACTTC. It codes for CASSYSTGRGETQYF.

Only one count was recorded for this clone. This chain connects TRBV14 to TRBJ1-6, with D uncertain. The V end was cut by 1 base, the J end by 4 bases, with 5 bases between. The germline gives CDR1 SGHDN, CDR2 FVKESK. The CDR3 spans 14 residues. For the CDR3, the DNA is TGTGCCAGCAGCCAAGGCCGGTATAATTCACCCCTCCACTTT. It encodes CASSQGRYNSPLHF.

The rearrangement uses TRBV13 and TRBJ2-2; maybe TRBD1 (6 bases). Looked up from germline, CDR1 is PRHDT and CDR2 is FYEKMQ (reference sequence). Trimming shortened V by 5 bases and J by 2 bases, and 15 bases separated the two germline ends. CDR3 length equals 16 residues. This chain's CDR3 is CASSQTPGANTGELFF. The CDR3 bases are TGTGCCAGCAGCCAGACTCCAGGGGCCAACACCGGGGAGCTGTTTTTT.

The chain employs TRBV5-1 and TRBJ2-3; D possibly corresponds to TRBD2 (5 bases). The germline V gene encodes CDR1 SGHRS and CDR2 YFSETQ. Trimming stripped 1 base from V and 7 bases from J, with 10 bases between. The CDR3 runs to 13 residues. The CDR3 coding sequence is TGCGCCAGCAGCTTGCATAACGGGAATACGCAGTATTTT. Its translation is CASSLHNGNTQYF.

The rearrangement links TRBV5-5 to TRBJ1-1; D is unresolved. The V gene's germline CDR1 is SGHKS and CDR2 YYEKEE (reference sequence). The germline V and J ends were trimmed by 5 bases and 5 bases, with 22 bases remaining between them. This CDR3 spans 16 amino acids. The CDR3 DNA is TGTGCCAGCAGTAAGTCGGCACTCTCAATGGGGACTGAAGCTTTCTTT. Encoded protein: CASSKSALSMGTEAFF.

This clone came up once. The chain employs TRBV19 and TRBJ2-1; D gene ambiguous. CDR1 LNHDA and CDR2 SQIVND come from the germline V gene (reference sequence). Trimming took off 5 bases at V and 6 bases at J, with 11 bases between the two ends. The length of the CDR3 is 13 residues. CDR3 loop: CASSWQPSNEQFF. CDR3 coding DNA: TGTGCCAGTAGTTGGCAGCCCAGCAATGAGCAGTTCTTC.

The chain carries TRBV5-1 and TRBJ1-4; a possible D gene is TRBD1 (5 bases). CDR3 size: 13 residues. V was shortened by 7 bases and J by 6 bases, with 13 bases between the two germline ends. Germline assignment: CDR1 SGHRS and CDR2 YFSETQ. CDR3 sequence reads: CASRPWGDEKLFF. CDR3 in DNA: TGCGCCAGCCGCCCTTGGGGGGATGAAAAACTGTTTTTT. Full variable domain (outside the CDR3, taken from reference TRBV5-1 and TRBJ1-4): KAGVTQTPRYLIKTRGQQVTLSCSPISGHRSVSWYQQTPGQGLQFLFEYFSETQRNKGNFPGRFSGRQFSNSRSEMNVSTLELGDSALYLCASRPWGDEKLFFGSGTQLSVL.

This chain joins TRBV19 and TRBJ2-7; D is undetermined. Germline values: CDR1 LNHDA, CDR2 SQIVND (reference sequence). This CDR3 contains 13 residues. V was pared by 5 bases and J by 1 base, with 9 bases between. The CDR3 protein is CASSLTNSYEQYF. CDR3 bases: TGTGCCAGTAGTCTTACAAATTCCTACGAGCAGTACTTC.

V and J are TRBV9 and TRBJ1-3; D is ambiguous. The CDR3 sequence is 15 residues long. CDR1 is SGDLS and CDR2 is YYNGEE in the germline V gene. Trimming cost V 3 bases and J 0 bases, with 10 bases left between them. CDR3 nucleotides: TGTGCCAGCAGCGCCTATACAAGCTCTGGAAACACCATATATTTT. Amino acids: CASSAYTSSGNTIYF.

The chain is built from TRBV6-4 and TRBJ1-1; possible D gene TRBD1, 6 bases. The CDR3 length is 13 residues. The germline V gene has CDR1 MRHNA and CDR2 SNTAGT. The V end was cut by 3 bases, the J end by 5 bases, with 10 bases between. The CDR3 reads CASSERGGTEAFF. The CDR3 DNA sequence: TGTGCCAGCAGTGAGCGAGGGGGGACTGAAGCTTTCTTT.

As regards this clone: At one end, the junction sequence differs from germline, possibly due to a read error. V gene TRBV3-1 (or the pseudogene TRBV3-2) combines with J gene TRBJ1-5; D ambiguous. Germline V gene sequence: CDR1 LGHDT, CDR2 YNNKEL (reference sequence). The CDR3 is 9 amino acids. This CDR3 reads CASSQGLNF. CDR3 nucleotides: TGTGCCAGCAGCCAAGGACTGAACTTT.

This chain connects TRBV5-1 to TRBJ2-1, with 9 bases lining up with TRBD1. J was trimmed by 7 bases and V by 0 bases; bases with no gene match: 8. CDR1 and CDR2 from the germline V gene are SGHRS and YFSETQ. The CDR3 spans 16 residues. CDR3 region: CASSLGGGDRANEQFF. DNA for the CDR3: TGCGCCAGCAGCTTGGGGGGCGGGGACAGGGCGAATGAGCAGTTCTTC.

The J gene is TRBJ1-1, the V gene TRBV30; D might be TRBD1 (5 bases). V was pared by 0 bases and J by 6 bases, with 8 bases between. The length of the CDR3 is 12 residues. Germline lookup yields CDR1 GTSNPN and CDR2 SVGIG (reference sequence). The CDR3 protein is CAWSVVGAEAFF. For the CDR3, the DNA is TGTGCCTGGAGTGTAGTAGGGGCTGAAGCTTTCTTT.